Listed below are T cell receptor beta chains from one sample, sequenced in a study of early T cells in non-severe SARS-CoV-2 infection. TCRdb used MiXCR to reprocess the 5' RACE reads, holding one entry per CDR3 protein. The sample records approximately 47,000 distinct CDR3 sequences, less than 9.5% being singletons. The sequencing used whole blood, collected at baseline. These receptors were obtained from an adult who was a healthcare worker with PCR-confirmed SARS-CoV-2 infection or an uninfected control (not recorded which). Each CDR3 is given with its conserved first and last residue. A D gene is named only where the DNA matches it firmly. Clone size appears in some rows only: once, few, many, or a class for an expanded clone.

d_call j_call clone_size v_call cdr3_nt cdr3_aa
- TRBJ2-1 many TRBV7-9 TGTGCCAGCAGCCCGATAGGGACATACAATGAGCAGTTCTTC CASSPIGTYNEQFF
- TRBJ2-1 few TRBV7-9 TGTGCCAGCAGCGGATGGGGGAGCTCCTACAATGAGCAGTTCTTC CASSGWGSSYNEQFF
- TRBJ1-6 - TRBV6-5 TGTGCCAGCAGACAACCCCAGGGGACCACCCGCTCCTATAATTCACCCCTCCACTTT CASRQPQGTTRSYNSPLHF
TRBD2 TRBJ2-3 many TRBV9 TGTGCCAGCGGAAGAGCGGGAGAAGGCACAGATACGCAGTATTTT CASGRAGEGTDTQYF
TRBD2 TRBJ2-3 few TRBV6-5 TGTGCCAGCAGGCCAGAGGCGGGAGATGATACGCAGTATTTT CASRPEAGDDTQYF
- TRBJ2-1 many TRBV2 TGTGCCAGCAGTGGCGCGGGTACCCGCGATGAGCAGTTCTTC CASSGAGTRDEQFF
TRBD1 TRBJ2-7 - TRBV7-2 TGTGCCAGCAGCTACGGACAGGGAGGCGAGCAGTACTTC CASSYGQGGEQYF
- TRBJ1-3 few TRBV30 TGTGCCTGGAGTGTCCCGGGGGGGAGAACTGGAAACACCATATATTTT CAWSVPGGRTGNTIYF
TRBD2 TRBJ2-1 - TRBV3-1 TGTGCCAGCAGCCAAGTGCGCGGGAGGTCCCCCCCTAACTACAATGAGCAGTTCTTC CASSQVRGRSPPNYNEQFF
- TRBJ2-5 - TRBV18 TGTGCCAGCTCACCACAGGGGGAAGAAGAGACCCAGTACTTC CASSPQGEEETQYF
TRBD2 TRBJ2-3 few TRBV11-2 TGTGCCAGCAGCCCCCGGACTAGCCCCACAGATACGCAGTATTTT CASSPRTSPTDTQYF
- TRBJ1-5 many TRBV18 TGTGCCAGCTCACCCCCGATCAGTCTTGAAAAGCAGCCCCAGCATTTT CASSPPISLEKQPQHF
- TRBJ1-5 few TRBV2 TGTGCCAGCAGGGGGACCACTTTGCCCCAGCATTTT CASRGTTLPQHF
TRBD2 TRBJ2-3 medium-sized TRBV24-1 TGTGCCACCAGCCTGACCGGGGGGGAGGCAGATACGCAGTATTTT CATSLTGGEADTQYF
- TRBJ2-1 many TRBV3-1 TGTGCCAGCAGCCAAGTCTACAATGAGCAGTTCTTC CASSQVYNEQFF